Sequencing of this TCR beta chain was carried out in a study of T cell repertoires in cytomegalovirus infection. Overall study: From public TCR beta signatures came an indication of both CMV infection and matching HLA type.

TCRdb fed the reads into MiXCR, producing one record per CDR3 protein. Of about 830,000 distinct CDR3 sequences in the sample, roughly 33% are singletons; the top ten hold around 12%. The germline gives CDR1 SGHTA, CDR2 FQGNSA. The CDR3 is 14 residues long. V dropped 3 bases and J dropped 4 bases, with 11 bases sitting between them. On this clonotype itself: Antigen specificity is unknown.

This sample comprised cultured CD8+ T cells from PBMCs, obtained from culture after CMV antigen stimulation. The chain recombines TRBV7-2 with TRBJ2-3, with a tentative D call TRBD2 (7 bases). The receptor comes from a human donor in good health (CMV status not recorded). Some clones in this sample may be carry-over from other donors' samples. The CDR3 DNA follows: TGTGCCAGCAGCTTGGGGGGGGCCCCAGATACGCAGTATTTT. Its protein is CASSLGGAPDTQYF. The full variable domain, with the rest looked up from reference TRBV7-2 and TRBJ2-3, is GAGVSQSPSNKVTEKGKDVELRCDPISGHTALYWYRQSLGQGLEFLIYFQGNSAPDKSGLPSDRFSAERTGGSVSTLTIQRTQQEDSAVYLCASSLGGAPDTQYFGPGTRLTVL.